These 21 T cell receptor beta chains originate from one sample sequenced in a study of control samples from healthy donors and cancer patients. Libraries were prepared by immunoSEQ multiplex PCR; TCRdb keeps only in-frame clonotypes and omits some of them. The sample lists 130,000 or so clones; roughly 90% were seen once. Specimen: blood. These receptors were obtained from a woman aged 45-65 years in good health.

The gene calls are TRBV5-1 and TRBJ1-2; D unresolved. Germline loops: CDR1 SGHRS, CDR2 YFSETQ. V was clipped by 0 bases and J by 4 bases, with 13 bases between them. The CDR3 covers 15 residues. DNA of the CDR3: TGCGCCAGCAGCTTGGTTGGGGATGGCGGCTATGGCTACACCTTC. This codes for CASSLVGDGGYGYTF.

This clone showed up just a few times. The chain has TRBV30 and TRBJ1-1, with D hard to call. Trimming cost V 4 bases and J 3 bases, with 15 bases left between them. Germline values: CDR1 GTSNPN, CDR2 SVGIG (reference sequence). This CDR3 is 14 amino acids long. The CDR3 here is CAWNLGLRDTEAFF. CDR3 sequence (DNA): TGTGCCTGGAATCTGGGGTTGAGGGACACTGAAGCTTTCTTT.

The chain combines TRBV19 with TRBJ1-2; D not certain. The CDR3 is 11 amino acids. Trimming removed 7 bases at V and 9 bases at J, with 12 bases between. Germline lookup yields CDR1 LNHDA and CDR2 SQIVND (reference sequence). The CDR3 nucleotides are TGTGCCAGTATGGACCAGAGGAGCTACACCTTC. Translation gives CASMDQRSYTF.

V and J are TRBV7-9 and TRBJ2-5; D unresolved. This CDR3 region has 16 residues. Looked up from germline, CDR1 is SEHNR and CDR2 is FQNEAQ (reference sequence). V shed 0 bases and J shed 2 bases, with 13 bases lying between them. DNA for the CDR3: TGTGCCAGCAGCTTAGCGCCGTTCTGGCAGCAAGAGACCCAGTACTTC. It specifies CASSLAPFWQQETQYF.

The chain couples TRBV19 to TRBJ2-3; D is undetermined. The CDR3 length is 14 residues. Germline V gives CDR1 LNHDA, CDR2 SQIVND (reference sequence). Trimming removed 1 base from V and 6 bases from J, with 11 bases in between. CDR3 in DNA: TGTGCCAGTAGTATAGCAAACAGTGCCGATACGCAGTATTTT. Its translation is CASSIANSADTQYF.

The J gene is TRBJ1-2, the V gene TRBV13, with 7 bases fitting TRBD1. CDR1 and CDR2 from the germline V gene are PRHDT and FYEKMQ (reference sequence). This CDR3 is 19 amino acids long. V trimming: 5 bases; J trimming: 4 bases; junction bases outside the gene matches: 22. CDR3 in amino acids: CASSRLKDRLSTRTYGYTF. The CDR3 bases are TGTGCCAGCAGCCGACTAAAGGACAGGTTGAGCACACGAACCTATGGCTACACCTTC.

The V gene is TRBV5-1, the J gene TRBJ2-4; 9 bases match TRBD2. Per germline, CDR1 SGHRS and CDR2 YFSETQ. V shed 4 bases and J 0 bases; nucleotides not matched to a gene: 5. The CDR3 is 16 residues long. In DNA, the CDR3 is TGCGCCAGCAGCCCCGTAGCGGGGGTAGCCAAAAACATTCAGTACTTC. Protein product: CASSPVAGVAKNIQYF.

This chain links TRBV7-9 with TRBJ1-4; D is unresolved. CDR3 length equals 13 residues. Trimming shortened V by 6 bases and J by 5 bases, and 10 bases separated the two germline ends. Germline V gene lookup returns CDR1 SEHNR and CDR2 FQNEAQ (reference sequence). In nucleotides, the CDR3 is TGTGCCAGCAGAAGAGGAGAGAATGAAAAACTGTTTTTT. Translating gives CASRRGENEKLFF.

The chain carries TRBV6-5 and TRBJ1-2; 8 bases are shared with TRBD1. The V and J ends lost 6 bases and 13 bases, in that order; junction bases with no gene match: 16. Per germline, CDR1 MNHEY and CDR2 SVGAGI. This CDR3 comprises 14 residues. Here the CDR3 DNA reads TGTGCCAGCAGCCAGGCCGGGACAGGCAAAATCGGCACCTTC. Its translation is CASSQAGTGKIGTF.

This chain links TRBV2 with TRBJ2-7, with 9 bases that match TRBD1. Unmatched junction bases numbered 4, after V lost 5 bases and J lost 2 bases. Germline CDR1 reads SNHLY; CDR2 reads FYNNEI. CDR3 length equals 14 residues. This CDR3 is CASSLGQGPYEQYF. CDR3 bases: TGTGCCAGCAGTCTTGGACAGGGGCCCTACGAGCAGTACTTC.

The J gene is TRBJ1-1, the V gene TRBV5-6; D is possibly TRBD1 (5 bases). This CDR3 comprises 13 residues. V lost 4 bases and J 4 bases, leaving 11 bases between the germline ends. Germline V gives CDR1 SGHDT, CDR2 YYEEEE. The CDR3 coding sequence is TGTGCCAGCAGCCCGGACGGGGGCACTGAAGCTTTCTTT. It is translated as CASSPDGGTEAFF. Together with reference TRBV5-6 and TRBJ1-1, the CDR3 gives the full variable domain: DAGVTQSPTHLIKTRGQQVTLRCSPKSGHDTVSWYQQALGQGPQFIFQYYEEEERQRGNFPDRFSGHQFPNYSSELNVNALLLGDSALYLCASSPDGGTEAFFGQGTRLTVV.

The chain couples TRBV19 to TRBJ1-4; 7 bases agree with TRBD1. This CDR3 region has 15 residues. Germline trimming cut 3 bases from V and 5 bases from J; bases unmatched to any gene: 6. The germline V gene encodes CDR1 LNHDA and CDR2 SQIVND (reference sequence). The CDR3 nucleotides read TGTGCCAGTAGTATCACAGGGGCACCAAATGAAAAACTGTTTTTT. Translation: CASSITGAPNEKLFF.

The chain joins TRBV7-8 to TRBJ2-3; weak D call: TRBD2 (6 bases). The CDR3 spans 15 residues. The V gene's germline CDR1 is SGHVS and CDR2 FQNEAQ. The V end was cut by 0 bases, the J end by 2 bases, with 9 bases between. The CDR3 DNA reads TGTGCCAGCAGCTTAGCTGCGGGGTACACAGATACGCAGTATTTT. This codes for CASSLAAGYTDTQYF.

DNA of the CDR3: TGTGCCAGCAGAAGAGATCGACAGGTTTTTACGCAGTATTTT. Its protein product is CASRRDRQVFTQYF. V is TRBV6-5 and J is TRBJ2-3, with a weak D call TRBD1 (6 bases). The V gene lost 6 bases and the J gene lost 8 bases, with 18 bases spanning the gap. The CDR3 sequence is 14 residues long. Germline V gene data show CDR1 as MNHEY and CDR2 as SVGAGI.

This chain's CDR3 is CASSEVGTGSYNEQFF. The CDR3 region has the DNA TGTGCCAGCAGTGAAGTAGGGACGGGATCCTACAATGAGCAGTTCTTC. The chain recombines TRBV6-1 with TRBJ2-1; D could derive from TRBD1 or TRBD2 (5 bases each). The germline V gene has CDR1 MNHNS and CDR2 SASEGT. V dropped 1 base and J dropped 1 base, with 11 bases sitting between them. This CDR3 has 16 amino acids.

The V gene is TRBV14, the J gene TRBJ2-1; 12 nucleotides line up with TRBD2. This CDR3 has 16 amino acids. J lost 6 bases, V lost 7 bases, and 10 bases had no gene match. Germline CDR1 and CDR2: SGHDN and FVKESK. The CDR3 loop reads CASTGATSGGSNEQFF. CDR3 coding DNA: TGTGCCAGCACGGGGGCGACTAGCGGGGGTTCCAATGAGCAGTTCTTC.

The V call is TRBV29-1, the J call TRBJ1-1, with D possibly matching TRBD1 (5 bases). CDR1 and CDR2 (germline): SQVTM, ANQGSEA. The CDR3 is 14 amino acids. The germline V and J ends were trimmed by 3 bases and 1 base, with 12 bases remaining between them. The CDR3 DNA reads as TGCAGCGTTGATGACAGAAGGGCGAACACTGAAGCTTTCTTT. Amino acid sequence: CSVDDRRANTEAFF.

The chain uses TRBV2 and TRBJ2-7; no clear D gene. Trimming took off 5 bases at V and 4 bases at J, with 3 bases between the two ends. There are 10 residues in the CDR3. CDR1 is SNHLY and CDR2 is FYNNEI in the germline V gene. This chain's CDR3 is CASSSYEQYF. The CDR3 DNA is TGTGCCAGCAGTTCGTACGAGCAGTACTTC.

The rearrangement uses TRBV28 and TRBJ2-3; D is possibly TRBD1 (6 bases). Trimming removed 2 bases from V and 0 bases from J, with 9 bases in between. Germline V gene data show CDR1 as MDHEN and CDR2 as SYDVKM. The CDR3 totals 15 residues. The CDR3 is CASSLLRGSTDTQYF. Here the CDR3 DNA reads TGTGCCAGCAGTTTACTGAGGGGGAGCACAGATACGCAGTATTTT.

This chain links TRBV23-1 with TRBJ2-1; D is uncertain. TRBV23-1 is an open reading frame whose function is uncertain. V gave up 2 bases and J gave up 6 bases, with 8 bases separating them. The CDR3 is made up of 13 amino acids. In DNA form, the CDR3 reads TGCGCCAGCAGTCAACGGGCCCCCAATGAGCAGTTCTTC. It encodes CASSQRAPNEQFF.

This clone has only one observation. V gene TRBV28 combines with J gene TRBJ1-5; 7 bases map to TRBD1. Germline CDR1 is MDHEN and CDR2 is SYDVKM. V trimming: 4 bases; J trimming: 4 bases; junction bases outside the gene matches: 10. CDR3 length equals 16 residues. CDR3 amino acids: CASSSPSTGRNQPQHF. DNA for the CDR3: TGTGCCAGCAGTTCCCCCTCGACAGGGAGAAATCAGCCCCAGCATTTT.